This T cell receptor beta chain originates from a study of OX40 agonist ivuxolimab in advanced cancers. Study-level information: An agonistic human IgG2 monoclonal antibody against OX40 (CD134) was given. A partial response was reached by three patients: one with hepatocellular carcinoma and two with cutaneous melanoma.

Whole-study findings and limits: CD4+ and CD8+ blood T cells expanded clonally by week 6 at 0.1 to 3.0 mg/kg.

Deletions cut 1 base from V and 6 bases from J, with 8 bases between. The CDR3 is 13 residues long. Germline V gives CDR1 LGHNA, CDR2 YNFKEQ. The assay was immunoSEQ multiplex PCR, and TCRdb's table has in-frame clones only and misses some. The profile shows some 50,000 clones, approximately 80% of them singletons. Patients were ruled out by autoimmune disease history or systemic immunosuppression. On this clone itself: Its target is unknown.

This TCR was sampled from an adult with an advanced solid tumor such as melanoma, head and neck, liver or kidney cancer. The rearrangement uses TRBV4-2 and TRBJ2-3, with D maybe TRBD2 (5 bases). This sample comprised CD4+ or CD8+ T cells sorted from blood, obtained in a trial of the OX40 agonist ivuxolimab. The CDR3 DNA reads as TGTGCCAGCAGCCAAGGGTTAGCGGATACGCAGTATTTT. Translating gives CASSQGLADTQYF.